What follows are 30 T cell receptor beta chains derived from one specimen sequenced in a study of T cell responses to AZD1222 COVID-19 vaccine. Sequenced by immunoSEQ multiplex PCR; TCRdb stores in-frame clones only, minus some. The sample has 110,000 to 150,000 clones; approximately 93% are singletons. The material was peripheral blood, obtained after recovery from COVID-19. These TCRs come from an adult who had recovered from COVID-19.

This clone was seen a single time. The gene calls are TRBV29-1 and TRBJ2-7; D is possibly TRBD1 (6 bases). Trimming removed 5 bases at V and 4 bases at J, with 21 bases between. The CDR3 runs to 15 residues. Germline CDR1 and CDR2: SQVTM and ANQGSEA. As DNA, the CDR3 is TGCAGCGTTCGATACCGGGACAAGCCCTCTTACGAGCAGTACTTC. Its translation is CSVRYRDKPSYEQYF.

V usage is TRBV18 and J usage is TRBJ1-2, with 7 bases aligning to TRBD1. V gave up 3 bases and J gave up 4 bases; unmatched junction bases: 2. There are 13 residues in the CDR3. Germline V gene data show CDR1 as KGHSH and CDR2 as LQKENI. The CDR3 spells CASSPGQIYGYTF. The CDR3 DNA reads as TGTGCCAGCTCACCGGGACAGATCTATGGCTACACCTTC.

The chain recombines TRBV5-5 with TRBJ2-7; 9 bases line up with TRBD2. CDR3 length equals 12 residues. Unmatched junction bases numbered 1, after V lost 2 bases and J lost 7 bases. Germline CDR1 reads SGHKS; CDR2 reads YYEKEE (reference sequence). The chain's CDR3 is CASSFLAGEQYF. In DNA form, the CDR3 reads TGTGCCAGCAGCTTTCTAGCGGGAGAGCAGTACTTC.

This sequence joins TRBV27 and TRBJ2-4, with 7 positions matching TRBD2. The junction had 12 bases not matched to a gene; V was cut back by 5 bases and J by 2 bases. The germline V gene encodes CDR1 MNHEY and CDR2 SMNVEV (reference sequence). The CDR3 contains 17 residues. CDR3 coding DNA: TGTGCCAGCAGTACATATCGGACTAGTTCGTCCAAAAACATTCAGTACTTC. Protein sequence: CASSTYRTSSSKNIQYF.

This clone was found a few times. The chain is built from TRBV5-1 and TRBJ2-7, with 14 positions matching TRBD2. CDR3 size: 15 residues. Germline V lookup: CDR1 SGHRS, CDR2 YFSETQ. With V trimmed by 4 bases and J by 4 bases, 4 bases remained unmatched. For the CDR3, the DNA is TGCGCCAGCAGCCCGGGGACTAGCGGGAGATACGAGCAGTACTTC. It is translated as CASSPGTSGRYEQYF.

The rearrangement joins TRBV10-3 to TRBJ1-2, with TRBD1 as a possible D gene (5 bases). The CDR3 extends over 13 amino acids. V gave up 3 bases and J gave up 4 bases, with 9 bases separating them. Germline values: CDR1 ENHRY, CDR2 SYGVKD. This chain's CDR3 is CAISDRALYGYTF. CDR3 nucleotides: TGTGCCATCAGTGACAGGGCACTCTATGGCTACACCTTC.

The chain links TRBV11-2 to TRBJ2-3, with 8 bases matching TRBD2. Germline V CDR1 and CDR2: SGHAT, FQNNGV. V trimming: 2 bases; J trimming: 12 bases; junction bases outside the gene matches: 13. The CDR3 loop spans 15 amino acids. Here the CDR3 reads CASSLLTGGPLSQYF. In DNA form, the CDR3 reads TGTGCCAGCAGCTTACTAACGGGAGGGCCGTTGTCCCAGTATTTT.

The J gene is TRBJ2-6, the V gene TRBV30; D gene unclear. Trimming took 4 bases from V and 7 from J, leaving 11 bases between them. Germline values: CDR1 GTSNPN, CDR2 SVGIG (reference sequence). CDR3 length: 13 amino acids. In DNA, the CDR3 is TGTGCCTGGACTCCTCGCGGCGCCAACGTCCTGACTTTC. This codes for CAWTPRGANVLTF.

This rearrangement joins TRBV5-1 to TRBJ1-2, with 7 bases that match TRBD1. With V trimmed by 3 bases and J by 2 bases, 13 bases remained unmatched. Looked up from germline, CDR1 is SGHRS and CDR2 is YFSETQ. This CDR3 is 17 amino acids long. The chain's CDR3 is CASSSNPVGTENYGYTF. CDR3 sequence (DNA): TGCGCCAGCAGCTCAAACCCTGTCGGGACAGAAAACTATGGCTACACCTTC.

The chain carries TRBV27 and TRBJ2-2, with TRBD2 matching over 8 bases. Per the germline V gene, CDR1 is MNHEY and CDR2 is SMNVEV (reference sequence). Trimming removed 1 base from V and 4 bases from J; junction bases left unmatched: 8. The CDR3 extends over 17 amino acids. CDR3 nucleotide sequence: TGTGCCAGCAGTTTATTGGGAGGCGGGGGGCCCACCGGGGAGCTGTTTTTT. Protein product: CASSLLGGGGPTGELFF.

The chain couples TRBV20-1 to TRBJ2-5; no reliable D call. V was cut by 3 bases and J by 7 bases, with 6 bases left in between. Per the germline V gene, CDR1 is DFQATT and CDR2 is SNEGSKA (reference sequence). This CDR3 spans 10 amino acids. The CDR3 region is CSASSVTQYF. DNA for the CDR3: TGCAGTGCTAGCTCCGTGACCCAGTACTTC.

The chain uses TRBV10-3 and TRBJ2-5, with D perhaps given as TRBD1 or TRBD2 (6 bases each). Trimming pared 7 bases from V and 2 bases from J, leaving 14 bases between. The germline V gene has CDR1 ENHRY and CDR2 SYGVKD. The CDR3 is made up of 14 amino acids. The chain's CDR3 is CAINRGGQQETQYF. In DNA form, the CDR3 reads TGTGCCATCAATCGGGGAGGACAGCAAGAGACCCAGTACTTC.

The chain uses TRBV4-1 and TRBJ2-1, with D unclear. Germline loops: CDR1 MGHRA, CDR2 YSYEKL. The CDR3 spans 12 residues. V was pared by 3 bases and J by 9 bases, with 9 bases between. CDR3 sequence (DNA): TGCGCCAGCAGCCAGGCGAGTAGTGAGCAGTTCTTC. Translating it yields CASSQASSEQFF.

V and J are TRBV5-1 and TRBJ2-7, with D perhaps being TRBD1 or TRBD2 (5 bases each). Germline assignment: CDR1 SGHRS and CDR2 YFSETQ. CDR3 size: 16 residues. V lost 3 bases and J lost 1, with 17 bases in between. CDR3 residues: CASSWGIWGGSYEQYF. The CDR3 DNA follows: TGCGCCAGCAGCTGGGGGATTTGGGGTGGGTCCTACGAGCAGTACTTC.

The chain couples TRBV30 to TRBJ1-5, with D unclear. The length of the CDR3 is 14 residues. Trimming left V 2 bases short and J 4 bases short, with 12 bases between. Looked up from germline, CDR1 is GTSNPN and CDR2 is SVGIG (reference sequence). The CDR3 spells CAWSIRNQNQPQHF. The CDR3 coding sequence is TGTGCCTGGAGTATAAGGAACCAGAATCAGCCCCAGCATTTT. The whole variable domain, filled in from reference TRBV30 and TRBJ1-5, reads SQTIHQWPATLVQPVGSPLSLECTVEGTSNPNLYWYRQAAGRGLQLLFYSVGIGQISSEVPQNLSASRPQDRQFILSSKKLLLSDSGFYLCAWSIRNQNQPQHFGDGTRLSIL.

CDR3 sequence: CASSYSQGNGNTIYF. CDR3 DNA sequence: TGTGCCAGCAGTTACTCACAGGGGAATGGAAACACCATATATTTT. The chain links TRBV6-5 to TRBJ1-3; TRBD1 matches at 7 bases. Germline loops: CDR1 MNHEY, CDR2 SVGAGI. The V segment lost 0 bases and the J segment 3 bases; nucleotides outside the gene matches: 2. This CDR3 region has 15 residues.

The gene calls are TRBV29-1 and TRBJ2-2; TRBD1 matches 7 bases. This CDR3 is 14 amino acids long. With V trimmed by 6 bases and J by 5 bases, 9 bases remained unmatched. Germline V lookup: CDR1 SQVTM, CDR2 ANQGSEA. The chain's CDR3 is CSVSRQGGTGELFF. The CDR3 DNA is TGCAGCGTCTCCCGACAGGGTGGAACCGGGGAGCTGTTTTTT.

The chain links TRBV29-1 to TRBJ2-5; weak D call: TRBD1 (6 bases). V dropped 3 bases and J dropped 4 bases, with 15 bases sitting between them. Germline-derived CDR1 and CDR2 are SQVTM and ANQGSEA. The CDR3 sequence is 14 residues long. CDR3 sequence (DNA): TGCAGCGTTGACCCCCCCAACAGGGCAGAGACCCAGTACTTC. Protein: CSVDPPNRAETQYF.

The genes are TRBV5-1 and TRBJ2-7; TRBD1 agrees at 7 bases. CDR1 SGHRS and CDR2 YFSETQ come from the germline V gene. This CDR3 is 14 amino acids long. V shed 4 bases and J 4 bases; nucleotides not matched to a gene: 8. The CDR3 loop reads CASSTTGTAYEQYF. CDR3 bases: TGCGCCAGCAGCACAACCGGGACAGCGTACGAGCAGTACTTC.

The gene calls are TRBV21-1 and TRBJ2-5; the DNA was not used to check the table's D call, TRBD2. TRBV21-1 is a documented pseudogene. CDR3 length: 15 amino acids. CDR3 coding DNA: TGTGCCAGCAGCAAGCTCGGGAGGGCCCGGGAGACCCAGTACTTC. This sequence encodes CASSKLGRARETQYF.

V is TRBV7-3 and J is TRBJ2-7; D not certain. Trimming cost V 1 base and J 3 bases, with 7 bases left between them. Germline V gives CDR1 SGHTA, CDR2 FQGTGA. There are 13 residues in the CDR3. The DNA for the CDR3 is TGTGCCAGCAGCTTAAGGCCCGACTACGAGCAGTACTTC. It yields the protein CASSLRPDYEQYF.

The chain recombines TRBV11-3 with TRBJ1-1; D may be TRBD1 (5 bases). V lost 5 bases to trimming and J lost 2 bases, with 9 bases between them. Germline values: CDR1 SGHNT, CDR2 YENEEA. The CDR3 runs 13 residues. This CDR3 reads CASSLTGNTEAFF. Here the CDR3 DNA reads TGTGCCAGCAGCCTAACAGGTAACACTGAAGCTTTCTTT.

The chain uses TRBV27 and TRBJ1-5, with D tentatively TRBD1 (5 bases). The CDR3 runs 14 residues. Trimming cost V 5 bases and J 11 bases, with 19 bases left between them. In germline, CDR1 is MNHEY, CDR2 SMNVEV (reference sequence). In nucleotides, the CDR3 is TGTGCCAGCAGTCTAAGGGGTAATCGGTTTGCCCAGCATTTT. Translated, it gives CASSLRGNRFAQHF.

The chain carries TRBV7-9 and TRBJ2-7; TRBD2 aligns across 9 bases. Germline loops: CDR1 SEHNR, CDR2 FQNEAQ (reference sequence). V lost 8 bases, J lost 7 bases, and 6 bases stayed unmatched. The CDR3 has 12 residues. DNA for the CDR3: TGTGCCAGCGGGCCTAGCGGGAATGAGCAGTACTTC. It codes for CASGPSGNEQYF.

The chain recombines TRBV28 with TRBJ1-2; D remains unclear. This CDR3 has 11 amino acids. Trimming took off 8 bases at V and 4 bases at J, with 8 bases between the two ends. Germline V gene sequence: CDR1 MDHEN, CDR2 SYDVKM. The CDR3 spells CASLGFYGYTF. As DNA, the CDR3 is TGTGCCAGCCTCGGGTTCTATGGCTACACCTTC.

CDR3 protein: CASSYRGDPYNSPLHF. The CDR3 nucleotides read TGCGCCAGCAGTTACCGCGGGGACCCCTATAATTCACCCCTCCACTTT. J is TRBJ1-6 and V is TRBV5-1, with D perhaps TRBD1 (5 bases). The germline gives CDR1 SGHRS, CDR2 YFSETQ. The CDR3 loop spans 16 amino acids. The V end was cut by 5 bases, the J end by 2 bases, with 14 bases between.

The rearrangement uses TRBV14 and TRBJ2-3, with D unresolved. In germline, CDR1 is SGHDN, CDR2 FVKESK. The CDR3 spans 18 residues. Trimming stripped 4 bases from V and 3 bases from J, with 23 bases between. CDR3 sequence reads: CASSRLIGSSRGTDTQYF. CDR3 sequence (DNA): TGTGCCAGCAGCCGCTTGATAGGGTCCTCCAGAGGTACAGATACGCAGTATTTT.

The V and J genes are TRBV28 and TRBJ1-2, with 9 bases that match TRBD1. Germline assignment: CDR1 MDHEN and CDR2 SYDVKM. V lost 2 bases and J lost 7; bases outside the gene matches: 2. The CDR3 spans 13 residues. DNA for the CDR3: TGTGCCAGCAGTTTAGACAGGGGGGGTGGCTACACCTTC. Protein: CASSLDRGGGYTF.

The V call is TRBV4-1, the J call TRBJ2-1; D is undetermined. This CDR3 has 14 residues. V was clipped by 4 bases and J by 2 bases, with 9 bases between them. Germline V gene data show CDR1 as MGHRA and CDR2 as YSYEKL. CDR3 DNA: TGCGCCAGCAGCCCGAAACGGACCTACAATGAGCAGTTCTTC. It is translated as CASSPKRTYNEQFF.

This chain connects TRBV30 to TRBJ1-6; no clear D gene. CDR1 is GTSNPN and CDR2 is SVGIG in the germline V gene (reference sequence). This CDR3 spans 13 amino acids. Trimming removed 4 bases at V and 5 bases at J, with 9 bases between. CDR3 bases: TGTGCCTGGAACCATGGTGATAATTCACCCCTCCACTTT. Its translation: CAWNHGDNSPLHF.